The 21 T cell receptor beta chains below come from one sample, sequenced in a study of breast tumors, draining lymph nodes, adjacent tissues. TCRdb reanalysed the multiplex PCR reads using MiXCR and keeps one entry per CDR3 protein. The table shows 150,000 to 200,000 distinct CDR3 sequences, with around a third occurring only once. Samples came from axillary lymph nodes draining the breast cancer. Sequencing used axillary lymph node tissue. These receptors were collected from a female donor with breast cancer. Some clones in this sample may be carry-over from other donors' samples.

V and J are TRBV9 and TRBJ1-1; D is ambiguous. The CDR3 runs 14 residues. The germline V gene encodes CDR1 SGDLS and CDR2 YYNGEE. V was pared by 4 bases and J by 0 bases, with 10 bases between. The CDR3 DNA reads as TGTGCCAGCAGCTCCGTGGTGGTGAACACTGAAGCTTTCTTT. This translates into CASSSVVVNTEAFF.

In this sample, this clonotype turned up many times. V and J are TRBV6-1 and TRBJ2-7; D remains unclear. V was pared by 7 bases and J by 3 bases, with 10 bases between. The germline CDR1 and CDR2 sequences are MNHNS and SASEGT. There are 12 residues in the CDR3. The CDR3 here is CASMMDGYEQYF. Here the CDR3 DNA reads TGTGCCAGCATGATGGACGGCTACGAGCAGTACTTC.

The V and J genes are TRBV29-1 and TRBJ2-1; 8 bases line up with TRBD2. The germline V gene has CDR1 SQVTM and CDR2 ANQGSEA. With 4 bases clipped from V and 5 bases from J, the junction kept 7 bases outside the gene matches. The CDR3 has 14 residues. The CDR3 bases are TGCAGCGTTGGAGTCGCGGGGGGACACAATGAGCAGTTCTTC. Protein: CSVGVAGGHNEQFF.

This clonotype was observed at least ten times. A read error is possible here, since a much larger clone lies one base away. The J gene is TRBJ2-2, the V gene TRBV7-6; D call uncertain. Germline CDR1 is SGHVS and CDR2 is FNYEAQ. The CDR3 runs 11 residues. V lost 11 bases and J 8 bases, leaving 12 bases between the germline ends. CDR3 in DNA: TGTGCCGGCCCAAGAGATGGGGAGCTGTTTTTT. It specifies CAGPRDGELFF.

A note on this clonotype: The junction departs from germline at one end; a sequencing error may be responsible. The chain links TRBV4-1 to TRBJ2-1, with 8 positions matching TRBD1. CDR3 length: 16 amino acids. Germline V gene lookup returns CDR1 MGHRA and CDR2 YSYEKL. CDR3 protein: CASSFQGQAAYNEQFF. CDR3 bases: TGTGCCAGCAGCTTCCAGGGACAGGCCGCTTACAATGAGCAGTTCTTC.

This clonotype was recorded at least ten times. This chain uses TRBV7-9 with TRBJ2-7, with D hard to call. The germline V and J ends were trimmed by 3 bases and 5 bases, with 8 bases remaining between them. The germline CDR1 and CDR2 sequences are SEHNR and FQNEAQ (reference sequence). The CDR3 runs to 12 residues. CDR3 DNA sequence: TGTGCCAGCAGCTTCGCCGGTAACGAGCAGTACTTC. Its translation is CASSFAGNEQYF.

This clonotype was observed at least ten times. V usage is TRBV5-8 and J usage is TRBJ2-6, with no clear D. CDR3 length: 18 amino acids. CDR1 is SGHTS and CDR2 is YDEGEE in the germline V gene. The V end lost 2 bases, the J end lost 0 bases, and 15 bases lay between the germline ends. The CDR3 DNA reads as TGTGCCAGCAGCTTAGGCGCCGGCGGCCGCTCTGGGGCCAACGTCCTGACTTTC. Its translation: CASSLGAGGRSGANVLTF.

The chain recombines TRBV3-1 with TRBJ1-1; unclear D gene. Germline V gives CDR1 LGHDT, CDR2 YNNKEL (reference sequence). The CDR3 runs to 12 residues. Deletions cut 3 bases from V and 11 bases from J, with 13 bases between. The CDR3 DNA is TGTGCCAGCAGCCATGTTGGAGGAGAGGCTTTCTTT. It yields the protein CASSHVGGEAFF.

This clonotype was seen many times. The chain couples TRBV6-1 to TRBJ2-5; 9 bases map to TRBD1. The CDR3 has 13 amino acids. Germline values: CDR1 MNHNS, CDR2 SASEGT. The V and J ends lost 6 bases and 3 bases, in that order; junction bases with no gene match: 2. CDR3 nucleotides: TGTGCCAGCAGACGGACAGGGGAAGAGACCCAGTACTTC. This codes for CASRRTGEETQYF.

The chain has TRBV10-2 and TRBJ2-1; D remains ambiguous. The CDR3 loop spans 14 amino acids. The germline gives CDR1 WSHSY, CDR2 SAAADI. The V end lost 4 bases, the J end lost 8 bases, and 15 bases lay between the germline ends. The CDR3 protein is CASSARPLSHEQFF. The DNA for the CDR3 is TGCGCCAGCAGTGCTAGACCGCTTAGCCATGAGCAGTTCTTC.

This clonotype was detected only a few times. The CDR3 DNA reads TGTGCCAGCAGTTTAAGGGTTTTAACTGAAGCTTTCTTT. It encodes CASSLRVLTEAFF. This chain links TRBV12-3 or TRBV12-4 with TRBJ1-1; D is unresolved. Trimming shortened V by 2 bases and J by 5 bases, and 9 bases separated the two germline ends. The CDR3 loop spans 13 amino acids.

This clonotype was seen many times. This chain joins TRBV20-1 and TRBJ2-1; 9 bases fit TRBD2. CDR1 DFQATT and CDR2 SNEGSKA come from the germline V gene (reference sequence). V shed 6 bases, J shed 6 bases, and the junction held 9 bases outside the gene matches. The CDR3 has 14 residues. This chain's CDR3 is CSAGGGRAFNEQFF. CDR3 nucleotides: TGCAGTGCCGGAGGCGGGAGGGCGTTCAATGAGCAGTTCTTC.

This clonotype was seen at least ten times. The V and J genes are TRBV7-2 and TRBJ2-5, with D perhaps matching TRBD2 (7 bases). The CDR3 sequence is 14 residues long. Trimming cost V 1 base and J 5 bases, with 11 bases left between them. Germline assignment: CDR1 SGHTA and CDR2 FQGNSA. The CDR3 region has the DNA TGTGCCAGCAGCTTAGGGGGGGGCCAGGAGACCCAGTACTTC. It codes for CASSLGGGQETQYF.

This clonotype was detected many times. The chain has TRBV15 and TRBJ2-2; tentatively, D is TRBD1 (6 bases). The CDR3 has 14 residues. Trimming pared 9 bases from V and 5 bases from J, leaving 16 bases between. CDR1 is LNHNV, CDR2 YYDKDF, per germline (reference sequence). The CDR3 bases are TGTGCCACTAACGAAGGGGGTGGAACCGGGGAGCTGTTTTTT. The encoded protein is CATNEGGGTGELFF.

This clonotype has a handful of counts. A junction end diverges from the germline sequence, so it may reflect a read error. V is TRBV7-8 and J is TRBJ1-1; D not certain. Germline values: CDR1 SGHVS, CDR2 FQNEAQ. The CDR3 length is 14 residues. The CDR3 protein is CAGSPSTPVPEAFF. The CDR3 nucleotides read TGTGCCGGCAGCCCCAGCACCCCGGTCCCTGAAGCTTTCTTT.

This chain joins TRBV5-1 and TRBJ1-2, with 11 nucleotides matching TRBD1. From germline, CDR1 is SGHRS and CDR2 YFSETQ. The CDR3 has 16 amino acids. V was pared by 5 bases and J by 3 bases, with 9 bases of the junction left unmatched. The CDR3 region has the DNA TGCGCCAGCAGTTCCGGGACAGGGGGAGGGTACTATGGCTACACCTTC. This codes for CASSSGTGGGYYGYTF.

At least ten counts were recorded for this clonotype. The rearrangement joins TRBV6-1 to TRBJ1-4; perhaps TRBD1 as D (6 bases). The germline V gene encodes CDR1 MNHNS and CDR2 SASEGT. V was shortened by 3 bases and J by 10 bases, with 18 bases between the two germline ends. This CDR3 spans 15 amino acids. The CDR3 nucleotides read TGTGCCAGCAGTGAGTCCGGGACATCCAGCGGAAAACTGTTTTTT. Translation: CASSESGTSSGKLFF.

This clonotype was observed at least ten times. The chain recombines TRBV12-3 or TRBV12-4 with TRBJ1-4; D may be TRBD1 (5 bases). V gave up 6 bases and J gave up 2 bases, with 10 bases separating them. The CDR3 is 14 residues long. The CDR3 bases are TGTGCCAGCAGCCTGACAGTGACTAATGAAAAACTGTTTTTT. This sequence encodes CASSLTVTNEKLFF.

This clonotype has a count of ten or more. The chain carries TRBV30 and TRBJ1-2; 8 bases match TRBD1. Germline CDR1 reads GTSNPN; CDR2 reads SVGIG (reference sequence). The V segment lost 1 base and the J segment 8 bases; nucleotides outside the gene matches: 15. This CDR3 contains 16 residues. The DNA for the CDR3 is TGTGCCTGGAGTGAACTCCCCGGGCAGGGGGCAGGAGGCTACACCTTC. This translates into CAWSELPGQGAGGYTF. The entire variable domain, with the rest obtained from reference TRBV30 and TRBJ1-2, is as follows: SQTIHQWPATLVQPVGSPLSLECTVEGTSNPNLYWYRQAAGRGLQLLFYSVGIGQISSEVPQNLSASRPQDRQFILSSKKLLLSDSGFYLCAWSELPGQGAGGYTFGSGTRLTVV.

This clonotype was detected many times. The chain carries TRBV14 and TRBJ2-5; perhaps TRBD2 as D (5 bases). Trimming cost V 4 bases and J 2 bases, with 17 bases left between them. The germline CDR1 and CDR2 sequences are SGHDN and FVKESK. The CDR3 runs 16 residues. The CDR3 sequence: CASSRIRGPLQETQYF. The CDR3, as DNA: TGTGCCAGCAGCCGCATTCGCGGGCCGTTACAAGAGACCCAGTACTTC.

This clonotype was seen ten or more times. This chain uses TRBV2 with TRBJ1-3, with D tentatively TRBD1 (6 bases). The germline V gene encodes CDR1 SNHLY and CDR2 FYNNEI. This CDR3 is built from 15 residues. V shed 7 bases and J shed 3 bases, with 16 bases lying between them. CDR3 sequence reads: CASTVTGHGGNTIYF. The CDR3 DNA reads TGTGCCAGCACAGTTACAGGGCACGGTGGAAACACCATATATTTT.